The 17 T cell receptor beta chains reported below all come from one sample, sequenced in a study of identical twins. TCRdb reprocessed the 5' RACE reads via MiXCR and lists one record per CDR3 protein. The sample has some 660,000 distinct CDR3 sequences, over 8.5% seen once; the top ten hold 0.8% to 1%. A further study also used this sample, focusing on yellow fever vaccine responses in identical twins.

The sequencing input was PBMCs. The receptors stem from a woman in her late teens or twenties in good health.

This clonotype was seen a handful of times. The chain carries TRBV6-1 and TRBJ2-1; 9 positions agree with TRBD2. Unmatched junction bases numbered 8, after V lost 6 bases and J lost 5 bases. Germline CDR1 MNHNS, CDR2 SASEGT. This CDR3 is built from 15 residues. CDR3: CASRNRLAVHNEQFF. The CDR3 DNA reads TGTGCCAGCAGAAACCGACTAGCGGTTCACAATGAGCAGTTCTTC.

V is TRBV29-1 and J is TRBJ1-1; a possible D gene is TRBD1 (5 bases). This CDR3 is 14 amino acids long. Germline CDR1 and CDR2: SQVTM and ANQGSEA. The V end lost 2 bases, the J end lost 1 base, and 11 bases lay between the germline ends. CDR3 sequence: CSVETGTGNTEAFF. The CDR3 DNA is TGCAGCGTTGAAACCGGGACCGGGAACACTGAAGCTTTCTTT.

The rearrangement links TRBV6-1 to TRBJ2-7; 7 bases fit TRBD1. After removal of 6 bases from V and 3 bases from J, the junction contained 5 bases not matched to a gene. The CDR3 is 13 amino acids. The germline V gene has CDR1 MNHNS and CDR2 SASEGT. The CDR3 DNA follows: TGTGCCAGCAGCCGGGACAGATTCTACGAGCAGTACTTC. Amino acid sequence: CASSRDRFYEQYF.

This clonotype came up many times. This sequence joins TRBV29-1 and TRBJ2-2; 12 bases are shared with TRBD2. CDR3 length equals 17 residues. Germline CDR1 SQVTM, CDR2 ANQGSEA. After removal of 4 bases from V and 0 bases from J, the junction contained 6 bases not matched to a gene. The CDR3 DNA is TGCAGCGTTGTGGCTAGCGGGGGGGGACCGAACACCGGGGAGCTGTTTTTT. It specifies CSVVASGGGPNTGELFF.

The sample holds a few counts of this clonotype. This chain links TRBV20-1 with TRBJ2-1, with D possibly TRBD2 on 5 matching bases. V was pared by 3 bases and J by 6 bases, with 12 bases between. The CDR3 has 13 residues. Per germline, CDR1 DFQATT and CDR2 SNEGSKA (reference sequence). The CDR3: CSARGDTSNEQFF. CDR3 nucleotides: TGCAGTGCTAGGGGTGATACTAGCAATGAGCAGTTCTTC.

This clonotype showed up just a few times. The chain joins TRBV5-1 to TRBJ2-1, with D tentatively TRBD1 (6 bases). V lost 0 bases to trimming and J lost 9 bases, with 10 bases between them. Per germline, CDR1 SGHRS and CDR2 YFSETQ. The CDR3 is 13 amino acids. In DNA form, the CDR3 reads TGCGCCAGCAGCTTGGGCGACAGGATTGAGCAGTTCTTC. Translated, it gives CASSLGDRIEQFF.

The CDR3 sequence: CASSQEGASSYEQYF. DNA of the CDR3: TGTGCCAGCAGCCAAGAGGGAGCCAGCTCCTACGAGCAGTACTTC. This rearrangement joins TRBV3-1 to TRBJ2-7, with a weak D call TRBD2 (5 bases). Germline CDR1 is LGHDT and CDR2 is YNNKEL (reference sequence). CDR3 size: 15 residues. The V end lost 0 bases, the J end lost 0 bases, and 9 bases lay between the germline ends.

This clonotype was counted only a few times. This chain joins TRBV7-3 and TRBJ1-3; D is possibly TRBD1 (6 bases). V lost 1 base and J lost 8, with 9 bases in between. The length of the CDR3 is 13 residues. Germline loops: CDR1 SGHTA, CDR2 FQGTGA. CDR3 in amino acids: CASSLNSGDTIYF. The DNA for the CDR3 is TGTGCCAGCAGCTTAAACTCAGGGGACACCATATATTTT. The entire variable domain, with the rest obtained from reference TRBV7-3 and TRBJ1-3, is as follows: GAGVSQTPSNKVTEKGKYVELRCDPISGHTALYWYRQSLGQGPEFLIYFQGTGAADDSGLPNDRFFAVRPEGSVSTLKIQRTERGDSAVYLCASSLNSGDTIYFGEGSWLTVV.

This sequence joins TRBV27 and TRBJ2-3; the match to TRBD2 covers 11 bases. The J segment lost 10 bases and the V segment lost 7 bases, leaving 16 bases of the junction unmatched. The germline gives CDR1 MNHEY, CDR2 SMNVEV (reference sequence). The CDR3 runs 16 residues. The CDR3: CASTLSLAGGPTAQYF. The CDR3 region has the DNA TGTGCCAGCACCCTCAGCCTAGCGGGGGGCCCCACGGCGCAGTATTTT.

This clonotype was detected ten times or more. The J gene is TRBJ2-7, the V gene TRBV10-3; 7 positions agree with TRBD1. This CDR3 has 14 amino acids. The V segment lost 0 bases and the J segment 5 bases; nucleotides outside the gene matches: 4. The germline V gene encodes CDR1 ENHRY and CDR2 SYGVKD. The CDR3 nucleotides are TGTGCCATCAGTGAGTCTGGACAGGCGGACGAGCAGTACTTC. Residues: CAISESGQADEQYF.

This clonotype was seen a handful of times. The genes are TRBV5-1 and TRBJ2-3; possibly TRBD1 for D (6 bases). Trimming removed 2 bases at V and 4 bases at J, with 11 bases between. The germline V gene has CDR1 SGHRS and CDR2 YFSETQ. CDR3 length: 14 residues. CDR3 loop: CASSFQGLSDTQYF. CDR3 coding DNA: TGCGCCAGCAGCTTCCAGGGGCTTTCAGATACGCAGTATTTT.

The chain joins TRBV6-2 or TRBV6-3 to TRBJ2-1, with 8 bases aligning to TRBD2. Trimming took 2 bases from V and 5 from J; bases not matched to a gene: 5. Germline CDR1 is MNHEY and CDR2 is SVGEGT. This CDR3 has 15 amino acids. The CDR3 bases are TGTGCCAGCAGTTACGCCCGGGAGGGTAACAATGAGCAGTTCTTC. This gives the protein CASSYAREGNNEQFF.

This clonotype was seen a few times. CDR3 loop: CASRLGQFTGELFF. The CDR3 DNA is TGTGCCAGCAGGTTGGGACAGTTCACCGGGGAGCTGTTTTTT. The rearrangement links TRBV7-9 to TRBJ2-2, with 7 bases fitting TRBD1. V gave up 6 bases and J gave up 4 bases; unmatched junction bases: 5. The CDR3 is made up of 14 amino acids. The germline gives CDR1 SEHNR, CDR2 FQNEAQ (reference sequence).

The gene calls are TRBV20-1 and TRBJ1-6; TRBD1 aligns across 7 bases. The length of the CDR3 is 16 residues. V lost 2 bases, J lost 9 bases, and 13 bases stayed unmatched. Germline lookup yields CDR1 DFQATT and CDR2 SNEGSKA (reference sequence). The CDR3 coding sequence is TGCAGTGCTAGATCGCGAGGACAGGCTTTAGGTTCACCCCTCCACTTT. Its protein is CSARSRGQALGSPLHF.

This clonotype occurred a few times. V is TRBV9 and J is TRBJ2-1; 7 bases are a match to TRBD2. The CDR3 covers 15 residues. J lost 3 bases, V lost 2 bases, and 5 bases had no gene match. Germline loops: CDR1 SGDLS, CDR2 YYNGEE. Here the CDR3 DNA reads TGTGCCAGCAGCGTGAGCGGGGTGGGCTACAATGAGCAGTTCTTC. It codes for CASSVSGVGYNEQFF. Based on the CDR3 plus reference TRBV9 and TRBJ2-1, the full variable domain is DSGVTQTPKHLITATGQRVTLRCSPRSGDLSVYWYQQSLDQGLQFLIQYYNGEERAKGNILERFSAQQFPDLHSELNLSSLELGDSALYFCASSVSGVGYNEQFFGPGTRLTVL.

This clonotype was found many times. The V call is TRBV29-1, the J call TRBJ2-7, with D possibly TRBD1 on 5 matching bases. There are 14 residues in the CDR3. CDR1 is SQVTM, CDR2 ANQGSEA, per germline. V dropped 0 bases and J dropped 3 bases, with 12 bases sitting between them. CDR3 sequence (DNA): TGCAGCGTTGAAGATTTCAGGGAAGGCTACGAGCAGTACTTC. Protein sequence: CSVEDFREGYEQYF.

This clonotype was counted only a few times. The genes are TRBV2 and TRBJ2-1; 7 nucleotides agree with TRBD2. The CDR3 consists of 15 residues. CDR1 is SNHLY, CDR2 FYNNEI, per germline. Germline trimming cut 7 bases from V and 1 base from J; bases unmatched to any gene: 7. The CDR3 DNA is TGTGCCAGCACCTCACGCGGGGGTTCCTACAATGAGCAGTTCTTC. The encoded protein is CASTSRGGSYNEQFF.